Listed below are T cell receptor beta chains from one sample, sequenced in a study of CXCR3-negative and CXCR3-positive naive CD8 T cells. TCRdb reanalyzed the 5' RACE reads, giving one entry per CDR3 protein sequence and no DNA. The table for this sample gives 20,000 to 25,000 distinct CDR3 sequences. The sample taken for sequencing was memory CD8+ T cells from blood. The receptor source for this set is a human donor in good health. Some clones in this sample may be carry-over from other donors' samples. The CDR3 runs from the conserved cysteine through the conserved F or W. Fields, in order: clone size, V gene, J gene, CDR3 protein. Expanded clones are given a class, and other clones once, few, many or no size at all.

NA	TRBV28	TRBJ2-5	CASSLGQRGGRTGEQETQYF
NA	TRBV20-1	TRBJ2-5	CSAREMGGDGPQYF
NA	TRBV4-1	TRBJ1-5	CASSQEWSLNQPQHF
NA	TRBV20-1	TRBJ1-1	CSARGSITEAFF
NA	TRBV12-3/TRBV12-4	TRBJ1-2	CASSFWEGTEPRKYGYTF
NA	TRBV29-1	TRBJ1-3	CSGVREGNTIYF
NA	TRBV28	TRBJ2-7	CASSYDRDSYEQYF
NA	TRBV4-3	TRBJ2-3	CASSQDVLAETESTDTQYF
NA	TRBV6-2/TRBV6-3	TRBJ2-3	CANSHGTNDPRDTQYF
NA	TRBV28	TRBJ2-7	CASHSDREAYEQYF
NA	TRBV7-6	TRBJ2-5	CASSLFYQEPKETQYF
NA	TRBV10-3	TRBJ2-7	CAMTSGDEQYF
NA	TRBV7-2	TRBJ2-3	CASSLAGGTDTQYF
NA	TRBV29-1	TRBJ1-2	CSVAGTGNYYGYTF
NA	TRBV15	TRBJ2-2	CATSQPTGELFF
NA	TRBV11-3	TRBJ1-4	CASSPLPGMGEKLFF
NA	TRBV29-1	TRBJ2-3	CSVEAADGTSTDTQYF
NA	TRBV6-5	TRBJ1-6	CASSSGTENSPLHF
NA	TRBV2	TRBJ2-2	CASSEWLAAATGELFF
NA	TRBV10-3	TRBJ2-1	CAISGPGSGEQFF
NA	TRBV9	TRBJ2-3	CASVAGLDTQYF
medium-sized	TRBV27	TRBJ2-7	CASSSPGLDYEQYF
NA	TRBV29-1	TRBJ1-2	CSVVEGTGEDGYTF
NA	TRBV29-1	TRBJ2-4	CSVEARVGAKNIQYF
NA	TRBV20-1	TRBJ1-3	CSARGADTQAYSGNTIYF
NA	TRBV9	TRBJ1-4	CASSVDLGREKLFF
NA	TRBV6-2/TRBV6-3	TRBJ2-6	CASSPRMSGANVLTF
NA	TRBV7-9	TRBJ2-7	CASSTTGQDYYEQYF
NA	TRBV7-9	TRBJ2-7	CASSLQGARSYEQYF
NA	TRBV28	TRBJ2-3	CASSFSQGFTDTQYF
NA	TRBV6-5	TRBJ2-2	CASARGGYTGELFF
NA	TRBV6-4	TRBJ2-3	CASSEGGRDTDTQYF
NA	TRBV20-1	TRBJ1-2	CSARDFGGYGYTF
medium-sized	TRBV6-1	TRBJ2-3	CASSEGRGGADTQYF
NA	TRBV7-2	TRBJ2-1	CASSDQVFSYNEQFF
NA	TRBV7-6	TRBJ2-2	CASSSPGANTGELFF
NA	TRBV20-1	TRBJ2-7	CSARTLRVYEQYF
medium-sized	TRBV7-2	TRBJ2-7	CASSFGSSGNEQYF
NA	TRBV12-3/TRBV12-4	TRBJ2-3	CASSSPSRGGTDTQYF
NA	TRBV9	TRBJ1-2	CASSVDGVDYGYTF
NA	TRBV5-1	TRBJ2-3	CASSTGLASTDTQYF
NA	TRBV9	TRBJ1-1	CASSDGGRGTEAFF
NA	TRBV21-1	TRBJ1-2	CASSNMGGCYTF
NA	TRBV20-1	TRBJ2-1	CSATEREIDEQFF
medium-sized	TRBV4-2	TRBJ2-7	CASSQGLAGGPEEQYF